A single sample is the source of the 5 T cell receptor beta chains below, sequenced in a study of T cells in Graves' hyperthyroidism and ophthalmopathy. RNA transcripts provided the source from which TCR beta CDR3 regions were amplified. First-round RT-PCR of the TCR CDR3 relied on the HTBI primer set. TCRdb used MiXCR to reprocess the multiplex PCR reads, holding one entry per CDR3 protein. Counted here are 700,000 to 950,000 distinct CDR3 sequences, approximately 36% occurring once; the ten biggest clones make up around 29%. The sample consisted of blood. The receptors were gathered from a woman between 40 and 50 years old with Graves' hyperthyroidism.

The chain has TRBV28 and TRBJ1-6; D gene ambiguous. Germline-derived CDR1 and CDR2 are MDHEN and SYDVKM. V was pared by 5 bases and J by 5 bases, with 7 bases between. The CDR3 loop spans 13 amino acids. CDR3 sequence (DNA): TGTGCCAGCAGTAACAGTCATAATTCACCCCTCCACTTT. This gives the protein CASSNSHNSPLHF.

The chain carries TRBV7-2 and TRBJ2-7; 7 nucleotides line up with TRBD1. V gave up 5 bases and J gave up 3 bases; unmatched junction bases: 4. The V gene's germline CDR1 is SGHTA and CDR2 FQGNSA. The CDR3 covers 13 residues. CDR3: CASSLRQGYEQYF. The CDR3 DNA reads TGTGCCAGCAGCCTCAGACAGGGCTACGAGCAGTACTTC.

This clonotype was counted between two and nine times. The chain has TRBV27 and TRBJ2-5, with D tentatively TRBD1 (6 bases). Germline V gene sequence: CDR1 MNHEY, CDR2 SMNVEV (reference sequence). The V gene lost 8 bases and the J gene lost 3 bases, with 10 bases spanning the gap. CDR3 size: 12 residues. The CDR3 sequence is CASGEGEETQYF. The CDR3 DNA is TGTGCCAGCGGCGAGGGGGAAGAGACCCAGTACTTC.

To note about this clonotype: This may stem from a read error, because a much larger clone lies one nucleotide away. This rearrangement joins TRBV5-4 to TRBJ1-2; no clear D. This CDR3 is built from 13 residues. Per germline, CDR1 SGHNT and CDR2 YYREEE (reference sequence). CDR3 DNA sequence: TGTGCCAGCAGCTTAAGTGAAGGATATGACTACACCTTC. Translated, it gives CASSLSEGYDYTF. Filled out from reference TRBV5-4 and TRBJ1-2, the complete variable domain reads ETGVTQSPTHLIKTRGQQVTLRCSSQSGHNTVSWYQQALGQGPQFIFQYYREEENGRGNFPPRFSGLQFPNYSSELNVNALELDDSALYLCASSLSEGYDYTFGSGTRLTVV.

The chain has TRBV10-3 and TRBJ1-4; TRBD1 aligns across 8 bases. The CDR3 runs 13 residues. The germline V gene encodes CDR1 ENHRY and CDR2 SYGVKD. V lost 6 bases to trimming and J lost 7 bases; unmatched junction nucleotides: 4. CDR3 in amino acids: CAIRGQGGEKLFF. Written as DNA, the CDR3 is TGTGCCATCAGAGGACAGGGCGGTGAAAAACTGTTTTTT.